These 18 T cell receptor beta chains originate from one sample sequenced in a study of somatic mutations in cytotoxic T cells in rheumatoid arthritis. The assay was immunoSEQ multiplex PCR, and TCRdb's table has in-frame clones only and misses some. The repertoire holds 25,000 to 30,000 clones, with 82% as singletons. Source material: CD8+ T cells sorted from blood. These receptors all stem from a man aged 45-65 years in good health.

The chain is built from TRBV2 and TRBJ1-2; 7 bases line up with TRBD1. Per the germline V gene, CDR1 is SNHLY and CDR2 is FYNNEI. The CDR3 totals 12 residues. Trimming took 6 bases from V and 4 from J; bases not matched to a gene: 2. CDR3 residues: CASRGQVYGYTF. As DNA, the CDR3 is TGTGCCAGCAGAGGACAGGTCTATGGCTACACCTTC.

This rearrangement joins TRBV15 to TRBJ2-3; D is unresolved. The CDR3 consists of 13 residues. The germline V gene encodes CDR1 LNHNV and CDR2 YYDKDF (reference sequence). V lost 0 bases and J lost 3, with 4 bases in between. CDR3 bases: TGTGCCACCAGCAGAGATGATACAGATACGCAGTATTTT. Translation: CATSRDDTDTQYF.

V and J are TRBV25-1 and TRBJ1-2, with D perhaps TRBD1 (6 bases). The V gene lost 8 bases and the J gene lost 7 bases, with 14 bases spanning the gap. The CDR3 is 12 residues long. CDR1 and CDR2 (germline): MGHDK, SYGVNS. CDR3 sequence: CASRGGASGYTF. The CDR3 nucleotides read TGTGCCAGCCGGGGGGGGGCAAGTGGCTACACCTTC.

This clone was counted a few times. The V gene is TRBV5-6, the J gene TRBJ2-3; D remains ambiguous. V was shortened by 4 bases and J by 0 bases, with 12 bases between the two germline ends. This CDR3 has 15 amino acids. Germline V gene data show CDR1 as SGHDT and CDR2 as YYEEEE. CDR3 protein: CASSRRPKSTDTQYF. CDR3 DNA sequence: TGTGCCAGCAGCCGCAGACCGAAGAGCACAGATACGCAGTATTTT. Based on the CDR3 plus reference TRBV5-6 and TRBJ2-3, the full variable domain is DAGVTQSPTHLIKTRGQQVTLRCSPKSGHDTVSWYQQALGQGPQFIFQYYEEEERQRGNFPDRFSGHQFPNYSSELNVNALLLGDSALYLCASSRRPKSTDTQYFGPGTRLTVL.

This chain joins TRBV30 and TRBJ2-1; 8 bases align to TRBD1. This CDR3 comprises 15 residues. Trimming took 3 bases from V and 5 from J; bases not matched to a gene: 9. The germline CDR1 and CDR2 sequences are GTSNPN and SVGIG (reference sequence). CDR3 in amino acids: CAWRPDGTGHNEQFF. DNA of the CDR3: TGTGCCTGGAGACCTGACGGGACAGGCCACAATGAGCAGTTCTTC.

The rearrangement uses TRBV7-9 and TRBJ2-1; 10 bases line up with TRBD1. The V gene end was trimmed by 6 bases and the J gene end by 6 bases; junction bases not matched to a gene: 11. The germline CDR1 and CDR2 sequences are SEHNR and FQNEAQ (reference sequence). This CDR3 has 16 residues. CDR3 sequence: CASSHHRDRGGNEQFF. DNA of the CDR3: TGTGCCAGCAGTCATCACCGGGACAGGGGCGGCAATGAGCAGTTCTTC.

This chain uses TRBV29-1 with TRBJ2-3; 10 bases map to TRBD2. There are 15 residues in the CDR3. With V trimmed by 6 bases and J by 2 bases, 8 bases remained unmatched. Per the germline V gene, CDR1 is SQVTM and CDR2 is ANQGSEA. The CDR3 coding sequence is TGCAGCGTCCAAGTTCTAGCGGGAGCCACAGATACGCAGTATTTT. Translating gives CSVQVLAGATDTQYF.

This clone was counted a single time. The chain has TRBV7-9 and TRBJ1-5, with D unresolved. Germline lookup yields CDR1 SEHNR and CDR2 FQNEAQ (reference sequence). V was shortened by 1 base and J by 10 bases, with 8 bases between the two germline ends. This CDR3 spans 12 amino acids. CDR3 in DNA: TGTGCCAGCAGCTTAGGGGGTCTACCCCAGCATTTT. This encodes CASSLGGLPQHF.

V usage is TRBV5-1 and J usage is TRBJ2-3; 8 bases match TRBD1. With 2 bases clipped from V and 1 base from J, the junction kept 3 bases outside the gene matches. CDR3 length: 15 amino acids. Looked up from germline, CDR1 is SGHRS and CDR2 is YFSETQ. CDR3 in amino acids: CASSFRTGRTDTQYF. The DNA of the CDR3 is TGCGCCAGCAGCTTCAGGACAGGGCGCACAGATACGCAGTATTTT.

The genes are TRBV6-5 and TRBJ1-1; D might be TRBD1 (5 bases). Germline values: CDR1 MNHEY, CDR2 SVGAGI. This CDR3 comprises 13 residues. The germline V and J ends were trimmed by 2 bases and 6 bases, with 10 bases remaining between them. For the CDR3, the DNA is TGTGCCAGCAGTTACGGGGGAGGTTCTGAAGCTTTCTTT. Protein product: CASSYGGGSEAFF.

V usage is TRBV30 and J usage is TRBJ1-2; no clear D gene. The germline CDR1 and CDR2 sequences are GTSNPN and SVGIG (reference sequence). CDR3 length: 11 residues. Deletions cut 1 base from V and 13 bases from J, with 13 bases between. The CDR3 DNA follows: TGTGCCTGGAGTGCTGACGGTACCCCCACCTTC. Translated, it gives CAWSADGTPTF.

This clone was observed a handful of times. This chain connects TRBV27 to TRBJ2-7; 7 positions match TRBD1. From germline, CDR1 is MNHEY and CDR2 SMNVEV (reference sequence). J gave up 6 bases and V 7 bases, and 9 bases lay outside the gene matches. This CDR3 comprises 13 residues. The CDR3 DNA sequence: TGTGCCAGCAAAGGGGGCAGGGGGTCCGAGCAGTACTTC. It codes for CASKGGRGSEQYF.

This clone has just a few counts. V and J are TRBV13 and TRBJ2-6, with D maybe TRBD2 (6 bases). Germline CDR1 and CDR2: PRHDT and FYEKMQ (reference sequence). The V end lost 6 bases, the J end lost 1 base, and 13 bases lay between the germline ends. The CDR3 sequence is 16 residues long. This CDR3 is CASSPNGGSGANVLTF. The CDR3 region has the DNA TGTGCCAGCAGTCCTAACGGAGGGTCTGGGGCCAACGTCCTGACTTTC.

The V and J genes are TRBV5-6 and TRBJ2-7, with TRBD2 matching 7 bases. The CDR3 has 14 amino acids. Germline values: CDR1 SGHDT, CDR2 YYEEEE. V trimming: 4 bases; J trimming: 5 bases; junction bases outside the gene matches: 9. The CDR3 region has the DNA TGTGCCAGCAGCCCCGTGGGAGGGGCGCACGAGCAGTACTTC. Translated, it gives CASSPVGGAHEQYF.

The gene calls are TRBV7-9 and TRBJ2-1, with TRBD2 identical over 11 bases. CDR1 is SEHNR and CDR2 is FQNEAQ in the germline V gene (reference sequence). CDR3 size: 16 residues. V gave up 3 bases and J gave up 3 bases; unmatched junction bases: 4. In nucleotides, the CDR3 is TGTGCCAGCAGCTTTGGGACTAGCGGAGACTACAATGAGCAGTTCTTC. Its translation: CASSFGTSGDYNEQFF.

The chain uses TRBV11-3 and TRBJ2-2; TRBD1 aligns across 8 bases. V dropped 3 bases and J dropped 4; count of bases not matched to a gene: 10. CDR3 length equals 17 residues. Germline CDR1 and CDR2: SGHNT and YENEEA. CDR3 sequence reads: CASSFTRTGLGTGELFF. The CDR3 DNA reads TGTGCCAGCAGCTTCACCCGGACAGGGCTGGGCACCGGGGAGCTGTTTTTT. Combining the CDR3 with reference TRBV11-3 and TRBJ2-2 gives the whole variable domain EAGVVQSPRYKIIEKKQPVAFWCNPISGHNTLYWYLQNLGQGPELLIRYENEEAVDDSQLPKDRFSAERLKGVDSTLKIQPAELGDSAVYLCASSFTRTGLGTGELFFGEGSRLTVL.

This sequence joins TRBV11-3 and TRBJ2-7; 8 nucleotides agree with TRBD1. The CDR3 loop spans 15 amino acids. The trim removed 1 base at V and 2 bases at J, leaving 4 bases unmatched. Germline V gives CDR1 SGHNT, CDR2 YENEEA. The CDR3, as DNA: TGTGCCAGCAGCTTAGTGACAGGGGACCCCTACGAGCAGTACTTC. Residues: CASSLVTGDPYEQYF.

The table lists this clone with a few counts. The V call is TRBV6-4, the J call TRBJ1-6; TRBD1 might be the D (5 bases). Germline CDR1 is MRHNA and CDR2 is SNTAGT. The length of the CDR3 is 13 residues. V gave up 7 bases and J gave up 10 bases, with 14 bases separating them. The CDR3 here is CASTPAEGSPLHF. The CDR3 DNA is TGTGCCAGCACCCCCGCGGAGGGGTCACCCCTCCACTTT.